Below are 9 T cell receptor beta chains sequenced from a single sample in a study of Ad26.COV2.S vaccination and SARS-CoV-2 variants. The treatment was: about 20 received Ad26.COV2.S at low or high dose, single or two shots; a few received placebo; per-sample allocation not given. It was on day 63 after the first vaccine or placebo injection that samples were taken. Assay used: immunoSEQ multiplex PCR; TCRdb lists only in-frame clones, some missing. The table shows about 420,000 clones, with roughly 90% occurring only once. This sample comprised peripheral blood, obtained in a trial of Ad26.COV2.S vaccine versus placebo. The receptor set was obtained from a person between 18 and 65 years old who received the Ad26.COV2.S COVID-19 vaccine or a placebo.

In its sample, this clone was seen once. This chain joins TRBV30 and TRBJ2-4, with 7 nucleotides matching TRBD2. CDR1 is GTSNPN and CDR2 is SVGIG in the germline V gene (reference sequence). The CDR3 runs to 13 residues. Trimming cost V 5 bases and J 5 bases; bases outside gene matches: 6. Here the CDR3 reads CAWGEGFQNIQYF. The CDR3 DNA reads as TGTGCCTGGGGGGAGGGGTTTCAAAACATTCAGTACTTC.

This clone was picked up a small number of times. The CDR3 is CASSPPRAGSPLHF. In nucleotides, the CDR3 is TGTGCCAGCTCACCACCCAGGGCAGGCTCACCCCTCCACTTT. The chain carries TRBV18 and TRBJ1-6; perhaps TRBD1 as D (5 bases). Germline V gene sequence: CDR1 KGHSH, CDR2 LQKENI. Trimming left V 0 bases short and J 10 bases short, with 10 bases between. The CDR3 has 14 amino acids.

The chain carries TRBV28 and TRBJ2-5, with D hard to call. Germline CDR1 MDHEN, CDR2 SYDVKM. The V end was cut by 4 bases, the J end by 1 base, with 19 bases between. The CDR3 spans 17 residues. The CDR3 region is CASSSSRFPAIQETQYF. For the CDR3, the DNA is TGTGCCAGCAGTTCCTCCAGATTCCCTGCCATCCAAGAGACCCAGTACTTC.

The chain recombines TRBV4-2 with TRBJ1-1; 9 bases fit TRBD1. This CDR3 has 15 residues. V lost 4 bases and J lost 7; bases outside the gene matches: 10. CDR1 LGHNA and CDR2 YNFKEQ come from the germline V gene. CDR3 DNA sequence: TGTGCCAGCAGCCCCTGGGACAGGGAGGAGGGTGAAGCTTTCTTT. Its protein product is CASSPWDREEGEAFF.

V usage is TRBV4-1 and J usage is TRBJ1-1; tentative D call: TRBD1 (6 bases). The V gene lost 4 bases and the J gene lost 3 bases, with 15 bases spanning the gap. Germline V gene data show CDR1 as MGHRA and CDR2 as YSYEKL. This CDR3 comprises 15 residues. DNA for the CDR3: TGCGCCAGCAGCCTAAATCAGGGGATTTACACTGAAGCTTTCTTT. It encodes CASSLNQGIYTEAFF.

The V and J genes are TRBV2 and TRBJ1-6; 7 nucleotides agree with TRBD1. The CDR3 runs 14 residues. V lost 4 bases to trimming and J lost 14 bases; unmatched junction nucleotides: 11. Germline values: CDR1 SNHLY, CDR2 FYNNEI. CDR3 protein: CASSASTGLGTLHF. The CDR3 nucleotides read TGTGCCAGCAGTGCCTCGACAGGGCTGGGAACCCTCCACTTT.

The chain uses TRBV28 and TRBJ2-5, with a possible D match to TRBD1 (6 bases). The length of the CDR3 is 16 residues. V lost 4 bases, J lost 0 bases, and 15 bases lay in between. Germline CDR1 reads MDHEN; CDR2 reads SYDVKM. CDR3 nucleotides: TGTGCCAGCAGTTCCAAGAGACAGGCGGACCAAGAGACCCAGTACTTC. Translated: CASSSKRQADQETQYF.

The DNA of the CDR3 is TGTGCCAGCAGCGCGGACAGAATATACACTGAAGCTTTCTTT. It encodes CASSADRIYTEAFF. J is TRBJ1-1 and V is TRBV9, with D possibly being TRBD1 (6 bases). The ends were cut back, 3 bases at V and 3 bases at J, with 12 bases in the middle. Germline V gene data show CDR1 as SGDLS and CDR2 as YYNGEE. The CDR3 sequence is 14 residues long.

CDR3 in amino acids: CATSRGDRGYEKLFF. CDR3 sequence (DNA): TGTGCCACCAGCAGAGGGGACAGGGGTTATGAAAAACTGTTTTTT. V gene TRBV15 combines with J gene TRBJ1-4; 10 nucleotides agree with TRBD1. CDR3 length: 15 amino acids. Germline V gene lookup returns CDR1 LNHNV and CDR2 YYDKDF (reference sequence). With V trimmed by 1 base and J by 6 bases, 2 bases remained unmatched.